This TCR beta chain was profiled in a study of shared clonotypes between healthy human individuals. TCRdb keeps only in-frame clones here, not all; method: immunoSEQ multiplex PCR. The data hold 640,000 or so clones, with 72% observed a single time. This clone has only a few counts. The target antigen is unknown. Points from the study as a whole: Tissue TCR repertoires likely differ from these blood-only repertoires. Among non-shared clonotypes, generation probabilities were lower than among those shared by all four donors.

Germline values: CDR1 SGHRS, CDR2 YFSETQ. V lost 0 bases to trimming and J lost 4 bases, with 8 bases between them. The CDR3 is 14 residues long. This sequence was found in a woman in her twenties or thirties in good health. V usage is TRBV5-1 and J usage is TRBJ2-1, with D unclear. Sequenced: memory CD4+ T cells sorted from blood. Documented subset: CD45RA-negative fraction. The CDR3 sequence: CASSLEFVYNEQFF. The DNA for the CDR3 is TGCGCCAGCAGCTTGGAGTTCGTGTACAATGAGCAGTTCTTC. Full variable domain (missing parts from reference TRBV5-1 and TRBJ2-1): KAGVTQTPRYLIKTRGQQVTLSCSPISGHRSVSWYQQTPGQGLQFLFEYFSETQRNKGNFPGRFSGRQFSNSRSEMNVSTLELGDSALYLCASSLEFVYNEQFFGPGTRLTVL.